This TCR beta chain originates from a study of cytomegalovirus exposure and HLA in healthy donors. General study points: A later analysis associated some 16,000 TCR beta sequences with HLA alleles at a 0.05 false discovery rate. Later analysis showed most CMV-associated TCR beta chains appearing HLA-restricted. Associated with cytomegalovirus, according to the listing, were approximately 160 TCR beta chains.

Vbeta (60) and Jbeta (13) primers were used in the PCR. TCRdb keeps only in-frame clones here, not all; method: immunoSEQ multiplex PCR. The table lists tens of thousands of clones, 70% to 90% of them singletons. The germline V and J ends were trimmed by 5 bases and 3 bases, with 8 bases remaining between them. Germline V CDR1 and CDR2: MNHNY, SVGAGI (reference sequence). CDR3 length: 13 residues. Comments on this clone: Its cognate antigen is unknown.

Donors sampled were nominally healthy, though unrecorded immune exposures were likely. The receptor comes from a man between 18 and 35 years old in good health and CMV-seronegative. Sequenced sample: PBMCs. This chain joins TRBV6-6 and TRBJ2-1, with D perhaps TRBD1 (6 bases). CDR3 region: CASSNRVYNEQFF. The CDR3 DNA reads TGTGCCAGCAGTAACAGGGTCTACAATGAGCAGTTCTTC.